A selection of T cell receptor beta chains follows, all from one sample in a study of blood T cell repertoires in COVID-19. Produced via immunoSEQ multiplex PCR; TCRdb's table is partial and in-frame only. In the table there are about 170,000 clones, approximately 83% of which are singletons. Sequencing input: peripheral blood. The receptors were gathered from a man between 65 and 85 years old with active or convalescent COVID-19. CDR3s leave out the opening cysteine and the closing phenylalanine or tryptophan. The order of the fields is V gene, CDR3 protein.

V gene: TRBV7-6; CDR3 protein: ASSPSRVPNYGYT
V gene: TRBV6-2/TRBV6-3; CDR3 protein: ASSSTGLSNQPQH
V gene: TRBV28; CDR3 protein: ASSSGGQGNYGYT
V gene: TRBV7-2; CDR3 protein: ASSPRTGKIDEQF
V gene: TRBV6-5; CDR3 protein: AIGARGGYNEQF
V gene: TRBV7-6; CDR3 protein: ASSQVLGRNQPQH
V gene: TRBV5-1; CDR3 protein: ASSAYGSGMNTEAF
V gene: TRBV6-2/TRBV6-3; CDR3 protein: ASSYPTGATEAF
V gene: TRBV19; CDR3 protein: ASSITTEAF
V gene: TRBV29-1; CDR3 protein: SVLEQPNTGELF
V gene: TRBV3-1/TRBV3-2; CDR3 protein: ASSQFDRDNGYT
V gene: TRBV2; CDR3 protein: ASSEANLSTGELF
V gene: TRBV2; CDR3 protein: ASSERGQKYRQADTQY
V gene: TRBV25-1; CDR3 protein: ASSGDRTNYNEQF
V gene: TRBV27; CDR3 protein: ASSSRQTSSGANVLT
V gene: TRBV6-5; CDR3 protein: ASSPQQGGYGYT
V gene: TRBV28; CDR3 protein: ASSKLGATNEKLF
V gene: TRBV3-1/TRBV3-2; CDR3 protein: ASSQRGFSTDTQY
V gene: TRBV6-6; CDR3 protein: ASSYPTEAF
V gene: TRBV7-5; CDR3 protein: ARSSTDALLYEQY
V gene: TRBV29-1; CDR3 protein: SLYGVGQGNYGYT
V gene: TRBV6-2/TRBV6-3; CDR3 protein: ASSNSWHDGSTEAF
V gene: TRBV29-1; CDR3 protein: SVGQGLGEPQH
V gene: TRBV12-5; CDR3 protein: ASGLATASNQPQH
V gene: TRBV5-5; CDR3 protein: ASSQGVVNTGELF
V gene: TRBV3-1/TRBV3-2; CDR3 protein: ASSLRGGGEKLF
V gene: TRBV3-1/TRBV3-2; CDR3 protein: ASSHAAGARGYT
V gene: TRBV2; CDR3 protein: ASVQGVGYGYT
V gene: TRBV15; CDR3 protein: ATSRERGEQF
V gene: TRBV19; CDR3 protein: ASSIWDINQPQH
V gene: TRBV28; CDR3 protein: ASSLPTSARSYEQY
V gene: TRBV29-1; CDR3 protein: SVGDITGVAGYT
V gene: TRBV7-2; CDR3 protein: ASSYGLGSYEQY
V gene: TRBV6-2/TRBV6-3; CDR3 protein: ASSSRQGNSPLH
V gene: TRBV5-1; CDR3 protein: ASSFDSRNTEAF
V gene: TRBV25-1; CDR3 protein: ASSGRQAFRGKLF
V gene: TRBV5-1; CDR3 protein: ASSLVGRTNTGELF
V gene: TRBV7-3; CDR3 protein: ASSPAPLDNEQF
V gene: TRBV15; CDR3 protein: ATSRRHKEGQGKDTQY
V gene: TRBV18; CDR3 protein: ASSPPGVRGGGRAF
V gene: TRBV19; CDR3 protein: ASSLQVDTEAF
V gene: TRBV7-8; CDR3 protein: ASSLVEGAYNSPLH
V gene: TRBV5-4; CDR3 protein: ASSITSGGTNYGYT
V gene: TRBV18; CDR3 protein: ASSPYRQNYGYT
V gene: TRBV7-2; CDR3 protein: ASSPRVYGDTEAF
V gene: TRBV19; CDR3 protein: ASSPQTGGKEKLF
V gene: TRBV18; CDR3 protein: ASSPGLVSYEQY
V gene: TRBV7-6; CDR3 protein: ASSLVASTDTQY
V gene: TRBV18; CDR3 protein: ASSTGTGGAGNEQF
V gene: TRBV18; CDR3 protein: ASSRDRTEAF
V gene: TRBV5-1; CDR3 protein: ASSLGTADRDTEAF
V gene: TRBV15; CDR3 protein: ATSRDRTWLQH
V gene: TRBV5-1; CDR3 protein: ASSPWTGNTEAF
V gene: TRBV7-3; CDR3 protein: ASSLTVAGSGANVLT
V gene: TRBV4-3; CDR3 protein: ASSQARDRVGSGANVLT
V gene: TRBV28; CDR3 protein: ASSSHRGKNTEAF
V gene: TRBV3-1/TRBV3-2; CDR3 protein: ASSQQGAVIQY
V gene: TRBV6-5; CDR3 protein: ASSSRPGNEKLF
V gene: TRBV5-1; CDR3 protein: ASSLGQSDTQY